The sequence of this T cell receptor (beta chain) was determined in a study of blood T cell repertoires in COVID-19. The CDR3 contains 16 residues. The trim removed 4 bases at V and 0 bases at J, leaving 8 bases unmatched. Germline V gene lookup returns CDR1 SGHNT and CDR2 YYREEE (reference sequence). Method: immunoSEQ multiplex PCR; TCRdb's copy keeps in-frame clones and lacks some. This table holds about 140,000 clones, around 73% found once. This chain joins TRBV5-4 and TRBJ2-7; TRBD2 matches 9 bases. Sequenced input: peripheral blood. The clonotype comes from a woman in her forties or fifties with active or convalescent COVID-19. The CDR3 DNA reads as TGTGCCAGCAGCCCCGCGGGGGGGAAGAGCTCCTACGAGCAGTACTTC. Its protein product is CASSPAGGKSSYEQYF.